The 18 T cell receptor beta chains in this list originate from one sample, sequenced in a study of brain T cells in children with intractable seizures. Data came from immunoSEQ multiplex PCR; TCRdb stores just in-frame clones and leaves some out. The sample lists hundreds of thousands of clones, 93% occurring once. The time point is: blood from clinic visit 5 months post-surgery; TSC patient then seizure free. Sequenced here: peripheral blood, sampled less than 6 months after surgery. These receptors originate from a boy younger than two with tuberous sclerosis and intractable seizures.

The chain joins TRBV9 to TRBJ1-4; D is possibly TRBD1 (5 bases). CDR1 is SGDLS, CDR2 YYNGEE, per germline. CDR3 size: 14 residues. Between the trimmed V and J ends, which lost 4 bases and 8 bases, there was a span of 15 bases. The CDR3 here is CASSPERGNEKLFF. For the CDR3, the DNA is TGTGCCAGCAGCCCAGAGAGGGGAAACGAAAAACTGTTTTTT.

The chain combines TRBV13 with TRBJ1-1; D ambiguous. V lost 1 base to trimming and J lost 0 bases, with 12 bases between them. Germline V gene data show CDR1 as PRHDT and CDR2 as FYEKMQ (reference sequence). The CDR3 is 16 amino acids. Here the CDR3 DNA reads TGTGCCAGCAGCTTAGAACCCCACGACTTGAACACTGAAGCTTTCTTT. Translating gives CASSLEPHDLNTEAFF.

V is TRBV4-2 and J is TRBJ2-1; TRBD2 matches 12 bases. Trimming cost V 1 base and J 6 bases; bases outside gene matches: 13. This CDR3 has 19 residues. The germline V gene encodes CDR1 LGHNA and CDR2 YNFKEQ. The CDR3 loop reads CASSQVRLAGGPEGNEQFF. In nucleotides, the CDR3 is TGTGCCAGCAGCCAAGTTCGTCTAGCGGGAGGGCCCGAAGGCAATGAGCAGTTCTTC.

J is TRBJ2-1 and V is TRBV29-1; the match to TRBD1 covers 9 bases. The CDR3 is made up of 15 amino acids. Losses at the gene ends were 0 bases for V and 5 bases for J; bases not matched to a gene: 5. CDR1 is SQVTM, CDR2 ANQGSEA, per germline. CDR3: CSVEDDRGDHNEQFF. CDR3 nucleotide sequence: TGCAGCGTTGAAGATGACAGGGGGGACCACAATGAGCAGTTCTTC.

CDR3 in DNA: TGTGCCAGCTCACCTGATCTCTCCTATGGCTACACCTTC. Translated: CASSPDLSYGYTF. The chain carries TRBV18 and TRBJ1-2; D gene uncertain. Trimming pared 3 bases from V and 4 bases from J, leaving 9 bases between. This CDR3 is built from 13 residues. CDR1 is KGHSH and CDR2 is LQKENI in the germline V gene.

CDR3 protein: CASSYIGDQPQHF. The CDR3 DNA reads TGTGCCAGCAGTTACATCGGTGATCAGCCCCAGCATTTT. V gene TRBV6-6 combines with J gene TRBJ1-5; D ambiguous. The CDR3 runs to 13 residues. CDR1 MNHNY and CDR2 SVGAGI come from the germline V gene (reference sequence). V lost 2 bases and J lost 5, with 7 bases in between.

The V gene is TRBV24-1, the J gene TRBJ1-2; D unclear. This CDR3 contains 13 residues. Looked up from germline, CDR1 is KGHDR and CDR2 is SFDVKD. Trimming cost V 3 bases and J 1 base, with 5 bases left between them. This chain's CDR3 is CATSDRHNYGYTF. The CDR3 bases are TGTGCCACCAGTGATCGACATAACTATGGCTACACCTTC.

The table lists this clone with a few counts. The genes are TRBV6-5 and TRBJ1-2; 7 positions match TRBD1. Per the germline V gene, CDR1 is MNHEY and CDR2 is SVGAGI. The V and J ends lost 6 bases and 3 bases, in that order; junction bases with no gene match: 7. The CDR3 is made up of 14 amino acids. The CDR3 sequence is CASRTTGKDYGYTF. Here the CDR3 DNA reads TGTGCCAGCAGGACGACAGGGAAAGACTATGGCTACACCTTC.

The CDR3 DNA reads as TGCGCCAGCAGCTTGGGAGCTAACTATGGCTACACCTTC. Residues: CASSLGANYGYTF. V usage is TRBV5-1 and J usage is TRBJ1-2; D remains unclear. CDR1 and CDR2 from the germline V gene are SGHRS and YFSETQ. Deletions cut 0 bases from V and 0 bases from J, with 3 bases between. There are 13 residues in the CDR3.

The chain is built from TRBV29-1 and TRBJ2-7; a weak D match, TRBD1 (6 bases). The V and J ends lost 7 bases and 2 bases respectively, with 12 bases between them. Germline values: CDR1 SQVTM, CDR2 ANQGSEA. The CDR3 totals 12 residues. The CDR3 nucleotides are TGCAGCGCCGGGACATCGACCTACGAGCAGTACTTC. This sequence encodes CSAGTSTYEQYF.

This chain links TRBV10-3 with TRBJ2-2; 9 positions match TRBD2. CDR1 is ENHRY and CDR2 is SYGVKD in the germline V gene. The CDR3 runs 15 residues. The trim removed 7 bases at V and 5 bases at J, leaving 8 bases unmatched. CDR3 in DNA: TGTGCCATCATAGAAATAGCGGGGGAAACCGGGGAGCTGTTTTTT. Residues: CAIIEIAGETGELFF.

The chain links TRBV4-1 to TRBJ1-1; 8 nucleotides line up with TRBD1. Germline values: CDR1 MGHRA, CDR2 YSYEKL. J gave up 4 bases and V 1 base, and 11 bases lay outside the gene matches. This CDR3 spans 17 amino acids. Here the CDR3 reads CASSQGGIQGAGTEAFF. DNA of the CDR3: TGCGCCAGCAGCCAAGGGGGTATTCAGGGGGCAGGCACTGAAGCTTTCTTT.

This clone was detected only once. The gene calls are TRBV9 and TRBJ2-3; no reliable D call. The CDR3 has 13 amino acids. CDR1 and CDR2 from the germline V gene are SGDLS and YYNGEE. The V gene lost 2 bases and the J gene lost 6 bases, with 10 bases spanning the gap. The CDR3 here is CASSVNDPDTQYF. CDR3 sequence (DNA): TGTGCCAGCAGCGTCAACGACCCGGATACGCAGTATTTT. Drawing the rest from reference TRBV9 and TRBJ2-3, the complete variable domain is DSGVTQTPKHLITATGQRVTLRCSPRSGDLSVYWYQQSLDQGLQFLIQYYNGEERAKGNILERFSAQQFPDLHSELNLSSLELGDSALYFCASSVNDPDTQYFGPGTRLTVL.

This clone was detected only once. This chain links TRBV29-1 with TRBJ2-7; 8 bases match TRBD2. CDR3 length equals 13 residues. The junction had 10 bases not matched to a gene; V was cut back by 5 bases and J by 7 bases. The germline V gene encodes CDR1 SQVTM and CDR2 ANQGSEA. The CDR3 DNA follows: TGCAGCGTTCTAGCGGGCGACTTGGGGGAGCAGTACTTC. This sequence encodes CSVLAGDLGEQYF.

The chain is built from TRBV19 and TRBJ1-2, with 8 positions matching TRBD1. Per germline, CDR1 LNHDA and CDR2 SQIVND (reference sequence). The CDR3 length is 15 residues. J lost 2 bases, V lost 1 base, and 3 bases had no gene match. The CDR3 is CASSIGDRPNYGYTF. CDR3 nucleotides: TGTGCCAGTAGTATAGGGGACAGGCCCAACTATGGCTACACCTTC.

The chain recombines TRBV19 with TRBJ2-7, with TRBD1 identical over 7 bases. Trimming cost V 9 bases and J 3 bases; bases outside gene matches: 8. This CDR3 contains 13 residues. CDR1 LNHDA and CDR2 SQIVND come from the germline V gene (reference sequence). In nucleotides, the CDR3 is TGTGCCAGCTCCCGACAGGGTTACTACGAGCAGTACTTC. Protein sequence: CASSRQGYYEQYF.

This clone has only one observation. V is TRBV10-3 and J is TRBJ1-6; D call uncertain. The CDR3 spans 15 residues. The V gene lost 8 bases and the J gene lost 0 bases, with 11 bases spanning the gap. Germline V CDR1 and CDR2: ENHRY, SYGVKD. The CDR3 DNA is TGTGCCATCCGCACAGAGAGCTCCTATAATTCACCCCTCCACTTT. Translating it yields CAIRTESSYNSPLHF.

CDR3 region: CASTPRAQAETQYF. The CDR3 nucleotides read TGCGCCAGCACCCCCCGGGCCCAAGCGGAGACCCAGTACTTC. The genes are TRBV5-1 and TRBJ2-5; D gene uncertain. The CDR3 loop spans 14 amino acids. The germline gives CDR1 SGHRS, CDR2 YFSETQ. V lost 6 bases and J lost 5, with 17 bases in between.